This TCR beta chain was documented in a study of cytomegalovirus exposure and HLA in healthy donors. Study-wide points: The study listed around 150 cytomegalovirus-associated TCR beta chains. The CMV antigen specificity of a few CMV-associated chains was confirmed through in vitro analysis. A subsequent analysis found that TCR clusters from the first cohort also tended to co-occur in the roughly 120 validation repertoires, with 90% to 95% of cluster scores above 0. Whilst most TCR sequences proved rare, a subset of public TCRs occurred across many donors.

V was cut by 0 bases and J by 3 bases, with 15 bases left in between. Germline CDR1 reads LNHNV; CDR2 reads YYDKDF (reference sequence). This CDR3 is 17 amino acids long. TCRdb keeps only in-frame clones here, not all; method: immunoSEQ multiplex PCR. The sample records 250,000 to 400,000 clones, approximately 85% being singletons. Details on this clone: Its antigen is unknown.

This chain joins TRBV15 and TRBJ1-3; TRBD1 might be the D (5 bases). This receptor was obtained from a man younger than 40 in good health and CMV-seronegative. Sequenced input: PBMCs. The CDR3 loop is CATSRDVGRVYGNTIYF. The CDR3 nucleotides are TGTGCCACCAGCAGAGATGTGGGCAGGGTGTATGGAAACACCATATATTTT.